The clone carrying this TCR beta chain was counted many times. Its cognate antigen is unknown. One entry per CDR3 protein, called by TCRdb with MiXCR from the 5' RACE reads. Of about 39,000 distinct CDR3 sequences detected, approximately 3% appear once; the ten largest clones hold 2.5% to 3.5%. This record belongs to a study of CD8 T cells in ankylosing spondylitis. The CDR3 is 16 residues long. The J segment lost 3 bases and the V segment lost 1 base, leaving 5 bases of the junction unmatched. Germline-derived CDR1 and CDR2 are SGDLS and YYNGEE. Overall study findings and caveats: Enrichment of disease-linked clones was reportedly significant in matched ankylosing spondylitis synovial fluid.

The V and J genes are TRBV9 and TRBJ2-2, with TRBD1 identical over 8 bases. Sequenced input: blood, either unsorted or a sorted T cell fraction (not recorded which). This clonotype was obtained from a male donor with ankylosing spondylitis or in good health (not recorded which). CDR3 amino acids: CASSVRQGFDTGELFF. CDR3 bases: TGTGCCAGCAGCGTACGACAGGGGTTTGACACCGGGGAGCTGTTTTTT.